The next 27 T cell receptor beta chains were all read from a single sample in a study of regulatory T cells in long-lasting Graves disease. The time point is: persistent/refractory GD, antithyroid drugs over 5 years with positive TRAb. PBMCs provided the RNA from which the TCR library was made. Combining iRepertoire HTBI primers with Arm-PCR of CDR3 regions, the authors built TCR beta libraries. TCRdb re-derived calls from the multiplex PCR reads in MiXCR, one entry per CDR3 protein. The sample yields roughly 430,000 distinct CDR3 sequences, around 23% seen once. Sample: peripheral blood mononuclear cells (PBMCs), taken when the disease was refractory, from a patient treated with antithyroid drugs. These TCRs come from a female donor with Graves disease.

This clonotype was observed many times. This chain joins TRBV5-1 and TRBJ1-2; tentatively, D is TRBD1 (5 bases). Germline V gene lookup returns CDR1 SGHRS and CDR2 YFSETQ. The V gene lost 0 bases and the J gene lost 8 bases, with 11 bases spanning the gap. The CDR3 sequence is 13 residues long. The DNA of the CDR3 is TGCGCCAGCAGCTTGGAGGGGACCTCGGGCTACACCTTC. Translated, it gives CASSLEGTSGYTF.

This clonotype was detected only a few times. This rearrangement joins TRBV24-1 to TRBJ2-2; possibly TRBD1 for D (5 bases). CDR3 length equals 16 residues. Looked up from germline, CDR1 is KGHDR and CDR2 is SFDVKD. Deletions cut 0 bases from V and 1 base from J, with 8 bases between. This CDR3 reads CATSDLARGNTGELFF. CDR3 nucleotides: TGTGCCACCAGTGATTTGGCAAGGGGGAACACCGGGGAGCTGTTTTTT.

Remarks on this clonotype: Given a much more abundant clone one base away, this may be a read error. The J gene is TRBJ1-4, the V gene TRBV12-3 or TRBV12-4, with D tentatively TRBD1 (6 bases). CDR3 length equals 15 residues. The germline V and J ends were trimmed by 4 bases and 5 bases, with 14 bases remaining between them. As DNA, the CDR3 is TGTGCCAGCAGTTCTGCCGCGGACAGAAATGAAAAACTGTTTTTT. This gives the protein CASSSAADRNEKLFF.

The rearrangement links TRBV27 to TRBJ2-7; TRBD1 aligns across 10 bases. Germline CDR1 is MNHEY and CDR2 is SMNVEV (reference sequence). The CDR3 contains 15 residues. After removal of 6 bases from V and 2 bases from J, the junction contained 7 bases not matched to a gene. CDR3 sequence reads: CASRDSGTGAYEQYF. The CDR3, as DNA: TGTGCCAGCAGGGACTCCGGGACAGGGGCCTACGAGCAGTACTTC.

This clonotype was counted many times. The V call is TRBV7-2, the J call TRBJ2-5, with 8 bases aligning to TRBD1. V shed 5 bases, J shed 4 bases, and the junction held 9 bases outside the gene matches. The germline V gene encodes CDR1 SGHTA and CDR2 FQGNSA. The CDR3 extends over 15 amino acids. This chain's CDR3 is CASSPTGARGETQYF. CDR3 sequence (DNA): TGTGCCAGCAGCCCGACAGGGGCGAGGGGAGAGACCCAGTACTTC.

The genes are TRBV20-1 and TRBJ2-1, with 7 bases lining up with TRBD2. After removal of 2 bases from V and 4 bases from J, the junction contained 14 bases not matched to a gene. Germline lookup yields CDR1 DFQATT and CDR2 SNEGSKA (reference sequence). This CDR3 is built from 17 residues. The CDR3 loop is CSARSLPGLAVYNEQFF. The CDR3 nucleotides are TGCAGTGCTAGATCCCTCCCGGGGCTAGCGGTATACAATGAGCAGTTCTTC.

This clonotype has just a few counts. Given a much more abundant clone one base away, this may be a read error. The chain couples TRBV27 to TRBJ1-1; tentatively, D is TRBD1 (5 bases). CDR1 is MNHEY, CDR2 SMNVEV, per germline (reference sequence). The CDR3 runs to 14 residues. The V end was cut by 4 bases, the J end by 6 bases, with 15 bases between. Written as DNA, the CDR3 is TGTGCCAGCAGTTCATCATCAGGGAGCGCTGAAGCTTTCTTT. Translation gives CASSSSSGSAEAFF.

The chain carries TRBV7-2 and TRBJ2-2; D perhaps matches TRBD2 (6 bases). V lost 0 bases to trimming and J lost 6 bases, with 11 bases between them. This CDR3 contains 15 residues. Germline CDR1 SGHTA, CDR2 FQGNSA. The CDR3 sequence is CASSLASGFPGELFF. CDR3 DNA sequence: TGTGCCAGCAGCTTAGCTAGCGGTTTCCCCGGGGAGCTGTTTTTT. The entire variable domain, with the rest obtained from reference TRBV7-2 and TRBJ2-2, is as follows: GAGVSQSPSNKVTEKGKDVELRCDPISGHTALYWYRQSLGQGLEFLIYFQGNSAPDKSGLPSDRFSAERTGGSVSTLTIQRTQQEDSAVYLCASSLASGFPGELFFGEGSRLTVL.

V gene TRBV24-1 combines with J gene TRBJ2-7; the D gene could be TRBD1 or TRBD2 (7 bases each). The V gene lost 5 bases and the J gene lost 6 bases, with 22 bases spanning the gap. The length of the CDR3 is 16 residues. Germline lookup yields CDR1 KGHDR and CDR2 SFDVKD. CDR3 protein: CATSVREGAPFSEQYF. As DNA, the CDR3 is TGTGCCACCAGTGTGAGGGAGGGGGCCCCCTTTTCCGAGCAGTACTTC.

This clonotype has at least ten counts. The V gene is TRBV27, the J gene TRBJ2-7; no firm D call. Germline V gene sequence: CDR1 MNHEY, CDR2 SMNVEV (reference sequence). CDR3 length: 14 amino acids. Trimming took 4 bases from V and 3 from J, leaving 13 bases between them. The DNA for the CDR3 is TGTGCCAGCAGTTGGGGTACTGGATACTACGAGCAGTACTTC. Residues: CASSWGTGYYEQYF.

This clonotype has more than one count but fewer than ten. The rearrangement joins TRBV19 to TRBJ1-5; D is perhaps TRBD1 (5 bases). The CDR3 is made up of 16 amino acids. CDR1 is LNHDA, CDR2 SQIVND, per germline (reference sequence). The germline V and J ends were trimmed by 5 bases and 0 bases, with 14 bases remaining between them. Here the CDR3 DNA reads TGTGCCAGTAGTTCGTTGGGGCCCTATAGCAATCAGCCCCAGCATTTT. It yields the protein CASSSLGPYSNQPQHF.

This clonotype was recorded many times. Written as DNA, the CDR3 is TGTGCCAGCAGTCCTGAGTTACTAGCGGGCGGGGAGACCCAGTACTTC. Residues: CASSPELLAGGETQYF. V usage is TRBV11-2 and J usage is TRBJ2-5; TRBD2 agrees at 9 bases. The germline V gene encodes CDR1 SGHAT and CDR2 FQNNGV. The CDR3 runs to 16 residues. V gave up 6 bases and J gave up 5 bases; unmatched junction bases: 13.

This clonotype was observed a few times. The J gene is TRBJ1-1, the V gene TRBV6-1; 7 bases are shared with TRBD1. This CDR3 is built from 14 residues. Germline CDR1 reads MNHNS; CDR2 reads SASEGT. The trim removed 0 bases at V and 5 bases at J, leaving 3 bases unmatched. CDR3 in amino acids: CASSEAGQLTEAFF. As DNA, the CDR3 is TGTGCCAGCAGTGAAGCGGGACAGCTGACTGAAGCTTTCTTT.

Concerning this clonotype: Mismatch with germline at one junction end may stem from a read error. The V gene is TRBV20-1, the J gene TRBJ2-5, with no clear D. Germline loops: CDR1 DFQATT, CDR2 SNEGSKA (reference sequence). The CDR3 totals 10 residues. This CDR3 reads CSAIQGTQYF. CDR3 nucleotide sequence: TGCAGTGCTATTCAAGGGACCCAGTACTTC.

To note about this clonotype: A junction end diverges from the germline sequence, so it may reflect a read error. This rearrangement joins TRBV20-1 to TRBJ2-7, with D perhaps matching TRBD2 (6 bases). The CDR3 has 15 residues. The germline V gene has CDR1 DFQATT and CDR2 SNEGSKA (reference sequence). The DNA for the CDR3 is TGCAGTGCTAATCGTTGGGAGGAGATAACGTACGGGCAGTACTTC. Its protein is CSANRWEEITYGQYF.

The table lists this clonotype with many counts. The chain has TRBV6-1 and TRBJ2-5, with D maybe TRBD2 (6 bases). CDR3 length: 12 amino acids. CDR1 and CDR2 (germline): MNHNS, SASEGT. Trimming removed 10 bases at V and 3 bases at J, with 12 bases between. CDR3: CATRRAEETQYF. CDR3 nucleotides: TGTGCCACCAGGAGGGCCGAAGAGACCCAGTACTTC.

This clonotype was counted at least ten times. Here the CDR3 reads CAWSRQGANSPLHF. CDR3 nucleotide sequence: TGTGCCTGGAGTAGACAGGGGGCAAATTCACCCCTCCACTTT. The chain links TRBV30 to TRBJ1-6, with TRBD1 matching over 10 bases. Looked up from germline, CDR1 is GTSNPN and CDR2 is SVGIG (reference sequence). V shed 2 bases and J 7 bases; nucleotides not matched to a gene: 2. The CDR3 sequence is 14 residues long.

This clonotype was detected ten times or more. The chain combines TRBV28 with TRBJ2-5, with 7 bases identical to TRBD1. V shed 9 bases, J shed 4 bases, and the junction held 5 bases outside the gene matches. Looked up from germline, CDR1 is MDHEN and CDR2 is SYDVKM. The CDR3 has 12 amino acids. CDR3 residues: CASTTGSETQYF. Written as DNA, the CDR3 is TGTGCCAGTACGACAGGGTCAGAGACCCAGTACTTC.

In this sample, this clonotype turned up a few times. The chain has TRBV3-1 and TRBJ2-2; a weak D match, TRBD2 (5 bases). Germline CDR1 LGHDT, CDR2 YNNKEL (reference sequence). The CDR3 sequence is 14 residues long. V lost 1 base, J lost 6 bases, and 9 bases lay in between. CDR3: CASSQAGIAGELFF. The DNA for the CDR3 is TGTGCCAGCAGCCAAGCCGGGATCGCCGGGGAGCTGTTTTTT. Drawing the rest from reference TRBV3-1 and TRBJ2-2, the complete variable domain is DTAVSQTPKYLVTQMGNDKSIKCEQNLGHDTMYWYKQDSKKFLKIMFSYNNKELIINETVPNRFSPKSPDKAHLNLHINSLELGDSAVYFCASSQAGIAGELFFGEGSRLTVL.

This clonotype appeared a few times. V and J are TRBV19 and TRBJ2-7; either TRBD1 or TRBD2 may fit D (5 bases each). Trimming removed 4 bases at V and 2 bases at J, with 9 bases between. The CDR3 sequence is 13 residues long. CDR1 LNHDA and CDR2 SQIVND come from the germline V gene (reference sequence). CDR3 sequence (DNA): TGTGCCAGTAGTAGGGACGGGACCTACGAGCAGTACTTC. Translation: CASSRDGTYEQYF.

CDR3 in DNA: TGCGCCAGCAGCGCGAGACTAGCGGGAGATCGCGGCAATGAGCAGTTCTTC. Amino acid sequence: CASSARLAGDRGNEQFF. The chain carries TRBV5-1 and TRBJ2-1, with 12 bases identical to TRBD2. Losses at the gene ends were 4 bases for V and 6 bases for J; bases not matched to a gene: 11. The germline CDR1 and CDR2 sequences are SGHRS and YFSETQ. CDR3 length: 17 amino acids.

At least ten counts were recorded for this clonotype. The CDR3 nucleotides are TGTGCCAGCAAGTTTTCCGGGACCCGAGAGACCCAGTACTTC. Translated, it gives CASKFSGTRETQYF. V and J are TRBV2 and TRBJ2-5; possibly TRBD1 or TRBD2 for D (5 bases each). From germline, CDR1 is SNHLY and CDR2 FYNNEI. The CDR3 is 14 amino acids. V was clipped by 7 bases and J by 4 bases, with 16 bases between them. Drawing the rest from reference TRBV2 and TRBJ2-5, the complete variable domain is EPEVTQTPSHQVTQMGQEVILRCVPISNHLYFYWYRQILGQKVEFLVSFYNNEISEKSEIFDDQFSVERPDGSNFTLKIRSTKLEDSAMYFCASKFSGTRETQYFGPGTRLLVL.

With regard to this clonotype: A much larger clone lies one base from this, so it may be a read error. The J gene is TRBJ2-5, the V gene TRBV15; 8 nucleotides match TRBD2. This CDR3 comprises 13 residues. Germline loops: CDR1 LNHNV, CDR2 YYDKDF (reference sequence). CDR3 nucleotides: TGTGCCAGCAGCCCCAGGACTAGCAAGACCCAGTGCTTC. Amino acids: CASSPRTSKTQCF.

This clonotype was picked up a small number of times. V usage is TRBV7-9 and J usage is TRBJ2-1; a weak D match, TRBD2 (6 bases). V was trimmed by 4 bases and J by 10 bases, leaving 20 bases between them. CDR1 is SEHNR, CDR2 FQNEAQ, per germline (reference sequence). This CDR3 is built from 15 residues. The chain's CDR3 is CASSWRDSAWGEQFF. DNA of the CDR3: TGTGCCAGCAGCTGGAGGGACTCGGCGTGGGGCGAGCAGTTCTTC.

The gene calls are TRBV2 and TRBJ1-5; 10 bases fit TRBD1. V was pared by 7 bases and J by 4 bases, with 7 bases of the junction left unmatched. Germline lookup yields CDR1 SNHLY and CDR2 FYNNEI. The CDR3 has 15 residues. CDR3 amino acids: CASMLGQGNNQPQHF. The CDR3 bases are TGTGCCAGCATGCTGGGACAGGGGAATAATCAGCCCCAGCATTTT.

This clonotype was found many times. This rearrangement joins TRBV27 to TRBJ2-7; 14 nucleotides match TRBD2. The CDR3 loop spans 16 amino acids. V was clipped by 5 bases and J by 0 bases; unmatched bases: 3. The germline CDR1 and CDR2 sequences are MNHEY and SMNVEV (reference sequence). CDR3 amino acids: CASSPGLAGVSYEQYF. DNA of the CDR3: TGTGCCAGCAGTCCGGGACTAGCGGGAGTCTCCTACGAGCAGTACTTC.

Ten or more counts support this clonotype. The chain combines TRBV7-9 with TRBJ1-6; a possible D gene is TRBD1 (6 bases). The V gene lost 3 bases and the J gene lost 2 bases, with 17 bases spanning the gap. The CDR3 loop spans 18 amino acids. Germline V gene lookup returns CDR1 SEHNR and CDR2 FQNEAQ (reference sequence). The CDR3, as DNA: TGTGCCAGCAGCTTTGACAGGCTCGTCCCGACCTATAATTCACCCCTCCACTTT. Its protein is CASSFDRLVPTYNSPLHF.